The 10 T cell receptor beta chains listed next were all sequenced from one sample in a study of spatial heterogeneity in lung cancer. For these TCRs, the target antigens are not known. Points from the study as a whole: Counts of expanded intratumoral alpha and beta TCRs tracked tumor mutation counts.

MiXCR, run by TCRdb on the 5' RACE reads, gives a single entry per CDR3 protein. This sample has 100,000 to 110,000 distinct CDR3 sequences; approximately 4.4% occur once, and the top ten carry approximately 22%. As to time point: sample taken at primary tumor resection. The starting material was lung tumor tissue, obtained at surgery. These receptor sequences come from a male donor with early-stage non-small cell lung cancer.

This clonotype was picked up many times. The chain combines TRBV20-1 with TRBJ2-3; D is possibly TRBD1 or TRBD2 (5 bases each). V was shortened by 5 bases and J by 6 bases, with 18 bases between the two germline ends. This CDR3 has 14 residues. Germline assignment: CDR1 DFQATT and CDR2 SNEGSKA (reference sequence). The CDR3 spells CSAWDRGTGDTQYF. The CDR3 region has the DNA TGCAGTGCTTGGGACCGGGGAACGGGGGATACGCAGTATTTT.

This clonotype was picked up a small number of times. This rearrangement joins TRBV28 to TRBJ1-3; a weak D match, TRBD1 (6 bases). With 7 bases removed from V and 2 bases from J, the gap between germline ends came to 12 bases. This CDR3 contains 14 residues. Germline V gives CDR1 MDHEN, CDR2 SYDVKM. CDR3 sequence (DNA): TGTGCCAGCAAAACACAGGGTCCTGGAAACACCATATATTTT. This translates into CASKTQGPGNTIYF.

This clonotype was seen repeatedly, ten times or more. The rearrangement links TRBV12-3 or TRBV12-4 to TRBJ2-3, with TRBD1 matching 9 bases. The CDR3 is 17 amino acids. J lost 8 bases, V lost 5 bases, and 17 bases had no gene match. CDR3 residues: CASSAPLTGTGLATQYF. The CDR3 DNA follows: TGTGCCAGCAGTGCTCCACTCACCGGGACAGGGTTAGCTACGCAGTATTTT.

In its sample, this clonotype was seen many times. The chain has TRBV5-1 and TRBJ2-7, with 9 bases matching TRBD1. Germline V gives CDR1 SGHRS, CDR2 YFSETQ. This CDR3 contains 14 residues. V shed 3 bases, J shed 4 bases, and the junction held 5 bases outside the gene matches. CDR3 nucleotide sequence: TGCGCCAGCAGCTCCGGACAGGGGTGGTACGAGCAGTACTTC. It is translated as CASSSGQGWYEQYF.

This clonotype was picked up many times. The gene calls are TRBV5-1 and TRBJ1-1, with 7 nucleotides matching TRBD1. From germline, CDR1 is SGHRS and CDR2 YFSETQ. The V and J ends lost 4 bases and 5 bases, in that order; junction bases with no gene match: 11. The CDR3 totals 15 residues. In nucleotides, the CDR3 is TGCGCCAGCAGCACCGGACAGGCGTTGTATACTGAAGCTTTCTTT. Translated: CASSTGQALYTEAFF. Full variable domain (remainder filled in from reference TRBV5-1 and TRBJ1-1): KAGVTQTPRYLIKTRGQQVTLSCSPISGHRSVSWYQQTPGQGLQFLFEYFSETQRNKGNFPGRFSGRQFSNSRSEMNVSTLELGDSALYLCASSTGQALYTEAFFGQGTRLTVV.

In this sample, this clonotype turned up many times. This rearrangement joins TRBV27 to TRBJ2-7; D uncertain. Germline V gene sequence: CDR1 MNHEY, CDR2 SMNVEV (reference sequence). V was cut by 3 bases and J by 9 bases, with 15 bases left in between. The CDR3 runs to 13 residues. CDR3 loop: CASSFSSTAPQYF. The CDR3 DNA follows: TGTGCCAGCAGTTTCTCTTCGACGGCGCCGCAGTACTTC.

This clonotype was recorded many times. The rearrangement joins TRBV27 to TRBJ2-3, with 10 positions matching TRBD2. After removal of 6 bases from V and 1 base from J, the junction contained 4 bases not matched to a gene. The CDR3 contains 15 residues. CDR1 is MNHEY, CDR2 SMNVEV, per germline (reference sequence). The CDR3 reads CASSSGTSGTDTQYF. The CDR3 nucleotides are TGTGCCAGCAGCTCCGGGACTAGCGGCACAGATACGCAGTATTTT.

The chain uses TRBV5-1 and TRBJ1-5; no reliable D call. V lost 0 bases to trimming and J lost 5 bases, with 12 bases between them. The CDR3 consists of 15 residues. Germline values: CDR1 SGHRS, CDR2 YFSETQ. In nucleotides, the CDR3 is TGCGCCAGCAGCTTGGCGGCGGGAGGAGATCAGCCCCAGCATTTT. Residues: CASSLAAGGDQPQHF.

This clonotype was detected many times. This chain connects TRBV29-1 to TRBJ1-4; D is possibly TRBD1 (5 bases). Deletions cut 6 bases from V and 5 bases from J, with 13 bases between. The germline V gene has CDR1 SQVTM and CDR2 ANQGSEA. CDR3 length: 13 amino acids. The CDR3 sequence is CSVGGGANEKLFF. The CDR3 DNA follows: TGCAGCGTCGGAGGAGGGGCAAATGAAAAACTGTTTTTT.

This clonotype was observed at least ten times. The chain employs TRBV7-2 and TRBJ2-1; a possible D gene is TRBD2 (5 bases). Looked up from germline, CDR1 is SGHTA and CDR2 is FQGNSA. Trimming took 4 bases from V and 7 from J, leaving 20 bases between them. The CDR3 runs to 16 residues. CDR3 bases: TGTGCCAGCAGCTCTACGCAGAGGGCCAGCGGAAATGAGCAGTTCTTC. It yields the protein CASSSTQRASGNEQFF.